The entry that follows covers one T cell receptor (beta chain) sequence. Its specificity is unknown. These data are taken from a study of cytomegalovirus exposure and HLA in healthy donors. On the study more broadly: According to later analysis, the same platform produced the approximately 130 validation and several hundred first-cohort repertoires. General study points: Rare sequences made up most TCRs, while some public TCRs were found in many donors. In vitro, three CMV-associated chains proved specific for CMV antigens.

Germline V gene sequence: CDR1 MGHRA, CDR2 YSYEKL. V lost 0 bases, J lost 5 bases, and 3 bases stayed unmatched. The CDR3 is made up of 15 amino acids. Some clones are missing from TCRdb's copy, which holds only in-frame ones; the method was immunoSEQ multiplex PCR. The table shows over 200,000 clones, with 83% occurring only once. The chain combines TRBV4-1 with TRBJ2-1; TRBD2 agrees at 8 bases. Source material: PBMCs. This sequence was found in a woman aged 18 to 35 in good health and CMV-seronegative. CDR3 in amino acids: CASSQDSGTNNEQFF. The CDR3 bases are TGCGCCAGCAGCCAAGATAGCGGGACGAACAATGAGCAGTTCTTC.